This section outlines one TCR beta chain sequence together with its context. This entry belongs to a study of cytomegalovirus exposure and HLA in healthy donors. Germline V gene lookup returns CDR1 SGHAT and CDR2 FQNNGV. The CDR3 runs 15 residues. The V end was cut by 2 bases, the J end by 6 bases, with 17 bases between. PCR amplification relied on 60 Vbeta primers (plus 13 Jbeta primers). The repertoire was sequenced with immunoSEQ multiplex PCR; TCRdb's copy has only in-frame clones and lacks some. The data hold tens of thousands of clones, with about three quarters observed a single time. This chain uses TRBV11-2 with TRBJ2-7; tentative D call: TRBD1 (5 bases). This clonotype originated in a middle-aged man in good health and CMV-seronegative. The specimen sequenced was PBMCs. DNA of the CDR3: TGTGCCAGCAGCTTATTCGGGCAGGGAATCGGCGAGCAGTACTTC. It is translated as CASSLFGQGIGEQYF.